The T cell receptor beta chain described here comes from a study of molecular identifiers for immune sequencing clone quantification. The CDR3 sequence is 14 residues long. Germline assignment: CDR1 KGHDR and CDR2 SFDVKD. V was pared by 2 bases and J by 4 bases, with 8 bases between. It was with previously described methods and listed TCR primers that bulk TCR libraries were made. MiXCR was run by TCRdb on the PCR reads, yielding one entry per CDR3 protein. The sample carries roughly 320,000 distinct CDR3 sequences, roughly a quarter recorded once. This clonotype appeared many times. This clonotype was sampled from a human donor in good health. Some libraries in this study had Jurkat cell RNA spiked in. This chain connects TRBV24-1 to TRBJ2-4; no definite D call. Sequenced material: naive CD8+ T cells from blood, with Jurkat cell RNA spiked in. As to subset: FACS-sorted CD8+CD4-CCR7+CD45RA+ naive T cells. The CDR3 protein is CATSDSDVKNIQYF. The CDR3 DNA sequence: TGTGCCACCAGTGATTCGGACGTAAAAAACATTCAGTACTTC.